The sequence of this T cell receptor (beta chain) was determined in a study of cytomegalovirus exposure and HLA in healthy donors. Across the whole study: Earlier, roughly 180 million T cells were analyzed, and about 100 million unique TCR beta sequences were found among them. Overall study findings and caveats: TCR beta sequences reportedly predicted most subjects' HLA-A and HLA-B alleles accurately. Clonal expansion was found to be greater in HLA-associated TCR beta chains than in equally common others in a later analysis. Indistinguishability led to the exclusion of some V segments, TRBV6-2 and TRBV6-3 included.

On this clone: Its antigen is still unknown.

The CDR3 runs 13 residues. Germline V lookup: CDR1 MNHNY, CDR2 SVGAGI (reference sequence). After removal of 5 bases from V and 6 bases from J, the junction contained 4 bases not matched to a gene. The PCR was carried out with 60 Vbeta primers and 13 Jbeta primers. Assay: immunoSEQ multiplex PCR; the TCRdb copy retains only in-frame clones and omits some. This table holds approximately 150,000 clones, around 68% found once. The origin of this receptor is a woman between 35 and 50 years old in good health and CMV-seropositive. The specimen sequenced was PBMCs. The genes are TRBV6-6 and TRBJ1-5, with TRBD1 matching over 7 bases. The CDR3 DNA reads as TGTGCCAGCAGTACAGGGGACAGTCAGCCCCAGCATTTT. Its protein product is CASSTGDSQPQHF.